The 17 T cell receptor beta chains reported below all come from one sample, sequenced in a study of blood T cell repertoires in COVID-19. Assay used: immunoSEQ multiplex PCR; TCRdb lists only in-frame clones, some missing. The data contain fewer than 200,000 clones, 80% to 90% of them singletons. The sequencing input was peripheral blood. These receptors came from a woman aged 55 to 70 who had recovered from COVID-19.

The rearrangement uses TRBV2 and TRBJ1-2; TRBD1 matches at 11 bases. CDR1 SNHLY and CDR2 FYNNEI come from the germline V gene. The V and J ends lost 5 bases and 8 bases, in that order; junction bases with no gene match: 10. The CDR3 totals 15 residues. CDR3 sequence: CASSRTGGAGHGYTF. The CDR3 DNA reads TGTGCCAGCAGTCGGACAGGGGGCGCGGGCCACGGCTACACCTTC.

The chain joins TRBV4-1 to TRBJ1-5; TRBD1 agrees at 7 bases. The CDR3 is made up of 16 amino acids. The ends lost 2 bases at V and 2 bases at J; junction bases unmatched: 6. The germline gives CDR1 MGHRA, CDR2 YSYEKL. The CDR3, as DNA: TGCGCCAGCAGCCAACCCCGACAGGGACGCAATCAGCCCCAGCATTTT. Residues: CASSQPRQGRNQPQHF.

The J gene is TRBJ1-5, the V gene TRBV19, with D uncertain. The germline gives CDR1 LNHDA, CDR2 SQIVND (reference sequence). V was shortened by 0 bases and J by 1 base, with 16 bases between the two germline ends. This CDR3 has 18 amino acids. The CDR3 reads CASSIEPRISGSNQPQHF. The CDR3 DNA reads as TGTGCCAGTAGTATAGAGCCGAGGATTTCGGGGAGCAATCAGCCCCAGCATTTT. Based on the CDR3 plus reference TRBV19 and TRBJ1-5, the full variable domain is DGGITQSPKYLFRKEGQNVTLSCEQNLNHDAMYWYRQDPGQGLRLIYYSQIVNDFQKGDIAEGYSVSREKKESFPLTVTSAQKNPTAFYLCASSIEPRISGSNQPQHFGDGTRLSIL.

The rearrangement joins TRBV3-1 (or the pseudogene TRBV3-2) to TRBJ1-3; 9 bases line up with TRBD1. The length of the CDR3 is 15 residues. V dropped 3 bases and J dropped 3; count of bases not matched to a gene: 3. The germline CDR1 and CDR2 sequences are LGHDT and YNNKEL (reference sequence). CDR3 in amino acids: CASSQPTGGGNTIYF. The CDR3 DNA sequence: TGTGCCAGCAGCCAGCCGACAGGGGGTGGAAACACCATATATTTT.

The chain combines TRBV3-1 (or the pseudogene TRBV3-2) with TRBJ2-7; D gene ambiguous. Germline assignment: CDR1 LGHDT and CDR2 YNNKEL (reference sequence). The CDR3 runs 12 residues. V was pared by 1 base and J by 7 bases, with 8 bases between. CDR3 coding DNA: TGTGCCAGCAGCCAAGGGTACAGTGAGCAGTACTTC. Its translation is CASSQGYSEQYF.

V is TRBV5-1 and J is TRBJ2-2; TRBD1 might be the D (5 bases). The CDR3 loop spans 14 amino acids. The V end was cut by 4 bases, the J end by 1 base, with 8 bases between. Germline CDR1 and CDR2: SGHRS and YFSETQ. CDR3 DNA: TGCGCCAGCAGCCGAGGACAGAACACCGGGGAGCTGTTTTTT. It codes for CASSRGQNTGELFF.

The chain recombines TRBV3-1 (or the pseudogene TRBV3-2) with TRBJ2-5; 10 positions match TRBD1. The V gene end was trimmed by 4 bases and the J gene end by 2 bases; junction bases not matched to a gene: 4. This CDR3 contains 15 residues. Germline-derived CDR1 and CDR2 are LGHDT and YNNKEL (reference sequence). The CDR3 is CASSLRDRGQETQYF. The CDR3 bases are TGTGCCAGCAGCCTTAGGGACAGGGGACAAGAGACCCAGTACTTC.

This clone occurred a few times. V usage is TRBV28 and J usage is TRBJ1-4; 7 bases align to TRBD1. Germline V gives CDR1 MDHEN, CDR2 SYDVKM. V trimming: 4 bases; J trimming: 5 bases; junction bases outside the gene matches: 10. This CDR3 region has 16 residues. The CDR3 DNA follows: TGTGCCAGCAGTTCGACGGGGACAGTTTTAAATGAAAAACTGTTTTTT. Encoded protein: CASSSTGTVLNEKLFF.

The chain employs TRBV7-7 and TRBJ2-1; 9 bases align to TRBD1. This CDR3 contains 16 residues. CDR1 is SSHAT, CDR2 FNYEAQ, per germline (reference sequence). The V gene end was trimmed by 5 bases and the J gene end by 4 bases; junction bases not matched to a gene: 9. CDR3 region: CASSPEPGQGYNEQFF. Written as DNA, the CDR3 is TGTGCCAGCAGCCCTGAACCCGGACAGGGGTACAATGAGCAGTTCTTC.

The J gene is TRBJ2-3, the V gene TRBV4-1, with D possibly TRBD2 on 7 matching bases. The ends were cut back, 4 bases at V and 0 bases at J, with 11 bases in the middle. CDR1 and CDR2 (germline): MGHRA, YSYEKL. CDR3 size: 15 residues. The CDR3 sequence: CASSLQGGSTDTQYF. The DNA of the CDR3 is TGCGCCAGCAGCCTACAGGGAGGGAGCACAGATACGCAGTATTTT.

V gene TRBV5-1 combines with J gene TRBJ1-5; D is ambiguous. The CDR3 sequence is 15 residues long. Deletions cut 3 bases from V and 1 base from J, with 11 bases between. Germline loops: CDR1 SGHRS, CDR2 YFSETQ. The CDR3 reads CASSYDGESNQPQHF. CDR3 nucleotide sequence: TGCGCCAGCAGCTACGACGGGGAGAGCAATCAGCCCCAGCATTTT.

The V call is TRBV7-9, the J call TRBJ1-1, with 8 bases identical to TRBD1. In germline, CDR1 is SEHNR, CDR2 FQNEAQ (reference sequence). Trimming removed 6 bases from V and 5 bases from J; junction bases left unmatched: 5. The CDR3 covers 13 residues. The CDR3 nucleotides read TGTGCCAGCAGTCCCCAGGGGGCTACTGAAGCTTTCTTT. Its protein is CASSPQGATEAFF.

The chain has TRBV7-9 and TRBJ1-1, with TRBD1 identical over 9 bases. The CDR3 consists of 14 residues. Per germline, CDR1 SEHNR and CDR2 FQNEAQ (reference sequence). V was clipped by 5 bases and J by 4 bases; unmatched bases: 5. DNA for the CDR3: TGTGCCAGCAGCCCACAGGGGGCGACCACTGAAGCTTTCTTT. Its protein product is CASSPQGATTEAFF.

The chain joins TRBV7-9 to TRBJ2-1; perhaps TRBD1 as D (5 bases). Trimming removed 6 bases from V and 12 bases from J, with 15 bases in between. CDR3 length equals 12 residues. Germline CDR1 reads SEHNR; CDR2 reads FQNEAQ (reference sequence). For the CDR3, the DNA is TGTGCCAGCAGAGGGGTGCGACTGGGGCAGTTCTTC. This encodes CASRGVRLGQFF.

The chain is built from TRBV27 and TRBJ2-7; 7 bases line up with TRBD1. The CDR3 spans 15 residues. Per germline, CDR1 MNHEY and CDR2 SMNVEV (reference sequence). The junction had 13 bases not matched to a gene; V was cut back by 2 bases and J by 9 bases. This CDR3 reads CASSLQTGWGRRQYF. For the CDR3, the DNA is TGTGCCAGCAGTTTACAGACAGGGTGGGGCAGGAGGCAGTACTTC.

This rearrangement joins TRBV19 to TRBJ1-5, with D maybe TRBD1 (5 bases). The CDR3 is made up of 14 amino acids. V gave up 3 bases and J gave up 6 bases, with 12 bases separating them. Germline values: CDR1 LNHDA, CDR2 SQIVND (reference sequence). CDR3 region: CASSIYGTGQPQHF. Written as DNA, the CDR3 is TGTGCCAGTAGTATTTACGGGACTGGTCAGCCCCAGCATTTT.

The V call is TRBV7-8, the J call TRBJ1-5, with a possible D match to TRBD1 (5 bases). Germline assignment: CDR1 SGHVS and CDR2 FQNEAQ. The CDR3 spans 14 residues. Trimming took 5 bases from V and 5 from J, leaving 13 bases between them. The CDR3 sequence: CASSPLKGDQPQHF. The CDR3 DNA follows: TGTGCCAGCAGCCCGTTAAAAGGGGATCAGCCCCAGCATTTT.